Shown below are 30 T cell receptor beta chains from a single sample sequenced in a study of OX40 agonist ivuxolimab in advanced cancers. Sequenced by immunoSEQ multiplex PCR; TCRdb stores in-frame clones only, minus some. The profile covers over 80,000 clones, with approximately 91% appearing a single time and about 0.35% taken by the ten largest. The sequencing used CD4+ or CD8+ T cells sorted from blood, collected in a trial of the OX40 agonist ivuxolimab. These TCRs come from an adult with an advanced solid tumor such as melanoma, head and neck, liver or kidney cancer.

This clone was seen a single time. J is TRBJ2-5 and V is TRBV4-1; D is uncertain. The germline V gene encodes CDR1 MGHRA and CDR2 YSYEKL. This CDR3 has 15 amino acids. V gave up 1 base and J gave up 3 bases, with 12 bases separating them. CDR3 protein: CASSQAYHRKETQYF. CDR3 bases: TGCGCCAGCAGCCAAGCTTATCACAGAAAAGAGACCCAGTACTTC.

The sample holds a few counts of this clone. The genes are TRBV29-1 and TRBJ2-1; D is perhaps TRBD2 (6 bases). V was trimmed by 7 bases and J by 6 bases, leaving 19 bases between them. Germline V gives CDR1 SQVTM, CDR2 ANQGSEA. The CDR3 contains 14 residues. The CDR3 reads CSAGLPDAFNEQFF. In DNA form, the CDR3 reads TGCAGCGCCGGACTACCTGATGCGTTCAATGAGCAGTTCTTC.

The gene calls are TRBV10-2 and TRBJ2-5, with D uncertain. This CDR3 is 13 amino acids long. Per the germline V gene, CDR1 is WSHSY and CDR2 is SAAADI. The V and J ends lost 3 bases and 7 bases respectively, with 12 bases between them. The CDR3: CASSELGLGTQYF. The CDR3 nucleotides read TGCGCCAGCAGTGAACTGGGTTTGGGGACCCAGTACTTC.

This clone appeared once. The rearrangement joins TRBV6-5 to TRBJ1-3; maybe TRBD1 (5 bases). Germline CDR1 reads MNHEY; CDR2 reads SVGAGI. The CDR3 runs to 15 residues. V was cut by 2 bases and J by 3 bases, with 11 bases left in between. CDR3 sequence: CASSYGTGGGNTIYF. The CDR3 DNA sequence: TGTGCCAGCAGTTACGGAACAGGAGGTGGAAACACCATATATTTT.

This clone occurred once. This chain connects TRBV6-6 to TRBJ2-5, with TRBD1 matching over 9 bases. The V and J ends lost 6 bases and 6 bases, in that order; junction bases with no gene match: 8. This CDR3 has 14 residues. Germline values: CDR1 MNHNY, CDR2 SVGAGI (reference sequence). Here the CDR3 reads CASSPQGQGKTQYF. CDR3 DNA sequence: TGTGCCAGCAGCCCCCAGGGACAGGGAAAGACCCAGTACTTC.

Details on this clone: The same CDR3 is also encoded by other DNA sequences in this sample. In DNA, the CDR3 is TGTGCTAGTGGACACGACACCGGGGAGCTGTTTTTT. Translation: CASGHDTGELFF. The chain uses TRBV12-5 and TRBJ2-2; D not resolved. Trimming cost V 6 bases and J 3 bases, with 5 bases left between them. Germline V gives CDR1 LGHNT, CDR2 FRNRAP. The CDR3 runs 12 residues.

In nucleotides, the CDR3 is TGTGCCAGCAGCGAAAGGACAGGGTTGGGCACAGATACGCAGTATTTT. It specifies CASSERTGLGTDTQYF. The chain combines TRBV9 with TRBJ2-3; 8 bases align to TRBD1. The germline gives CDR1 SGDLS, CDR2 YYNGEE. V was clipped by 3 bases and J by 1 base; unmatched bases: 7. This CDR3 has 16 residues.

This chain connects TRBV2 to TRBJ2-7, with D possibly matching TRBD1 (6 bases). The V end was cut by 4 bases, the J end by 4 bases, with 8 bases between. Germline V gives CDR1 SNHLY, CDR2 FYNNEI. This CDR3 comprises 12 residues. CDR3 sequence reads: CASSGQVYEQYF. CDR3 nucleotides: TGTGCCAGCAGTGGACAGGTATACGAGCAGTACTTC.

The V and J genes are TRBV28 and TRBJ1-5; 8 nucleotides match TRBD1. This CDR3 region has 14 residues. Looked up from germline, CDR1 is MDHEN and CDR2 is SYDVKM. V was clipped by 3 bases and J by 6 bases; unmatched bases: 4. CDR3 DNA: TGTGCCAGCAGTTTGGTGGGACAGGTTCAGCCCCAGCATTTT. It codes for CASSLVGQVQPQHF.

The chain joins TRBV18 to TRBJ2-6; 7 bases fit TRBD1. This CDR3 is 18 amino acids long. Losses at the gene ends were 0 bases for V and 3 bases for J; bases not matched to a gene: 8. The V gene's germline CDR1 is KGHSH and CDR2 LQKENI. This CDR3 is CASSPPGQRIDGANVLTF. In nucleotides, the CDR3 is TGTGCCAGCTCACCACCGGGACAGAGAATTGATGGGGCCAACGTCCTGACTTTC.

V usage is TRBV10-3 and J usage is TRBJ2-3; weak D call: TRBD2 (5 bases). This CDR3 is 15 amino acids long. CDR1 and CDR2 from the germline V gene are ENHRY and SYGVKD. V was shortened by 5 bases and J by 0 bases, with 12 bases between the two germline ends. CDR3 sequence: CAISFGLTSTDTQYF. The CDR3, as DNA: TGTGCCATCAGTTTCGGACTGACTAGCACAGATACGCAGTATTTT.

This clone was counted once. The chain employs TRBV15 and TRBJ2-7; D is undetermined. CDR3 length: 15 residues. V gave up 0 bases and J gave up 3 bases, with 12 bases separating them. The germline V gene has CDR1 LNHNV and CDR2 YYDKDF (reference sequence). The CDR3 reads CATSRDRGAYYEQYF. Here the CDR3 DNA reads TGTGCCACCAGCAGAGATCGCGGAGCTTACTACGAGCAGTACTTC.

The CDR3 DNA follows: TGCGCCAGCAGTGCCGGGACTAGCGGGTCTGCGCCAGATACGCAGTATTTT. This codes for CASSAGTSGSAPDTQYF. The V call is TRBV5-1, the J call TRBJ2-3; 12 nucleotides align to TRBD2. V was pared by 5 bases and J by 4 bases, with 11 bases of the junction left unmatched. The CDR3 is made up of 17 amino acids. CDR1 and CDR2 from the germline V gene are SGHRS and YFSETQ.

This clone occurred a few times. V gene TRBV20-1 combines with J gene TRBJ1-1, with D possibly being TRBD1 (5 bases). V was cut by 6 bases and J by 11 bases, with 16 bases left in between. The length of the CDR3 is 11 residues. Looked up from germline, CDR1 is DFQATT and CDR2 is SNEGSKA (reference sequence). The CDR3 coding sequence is TGCAGTGCCATAAGGGGAAGTACGGCTTTCTTT. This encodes CSAIRGSTAFF.

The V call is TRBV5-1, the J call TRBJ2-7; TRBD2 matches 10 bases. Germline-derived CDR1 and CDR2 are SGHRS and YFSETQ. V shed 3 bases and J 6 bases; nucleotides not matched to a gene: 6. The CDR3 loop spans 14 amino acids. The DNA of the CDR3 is TGCGCCAGCAGCTCTCTAGCGGGAGTTTCCGAGCAGTACTTC. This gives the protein CASSSLAGVSEQYF.

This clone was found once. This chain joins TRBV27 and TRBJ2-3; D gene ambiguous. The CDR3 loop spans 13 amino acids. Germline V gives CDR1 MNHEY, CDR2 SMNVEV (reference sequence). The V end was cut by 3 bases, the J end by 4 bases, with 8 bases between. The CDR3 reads CASSFYVSDTQYF. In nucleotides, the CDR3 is TGTGCCAGCAGTTTCTATGTGTCAGATACGCAGTATTTT.

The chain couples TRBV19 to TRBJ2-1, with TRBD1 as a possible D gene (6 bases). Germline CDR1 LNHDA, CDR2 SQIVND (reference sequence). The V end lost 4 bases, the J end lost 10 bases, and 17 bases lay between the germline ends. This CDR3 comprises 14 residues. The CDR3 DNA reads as TGTGCCAGTAGTACAACTTACAGGGATCGGGAGCAGTTCTTC. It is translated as CASSTTYRDREQFF. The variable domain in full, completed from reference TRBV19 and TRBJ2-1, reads DGGITQSPKYLFRKEGQNVTLSCEQNLNHDAMYWYRQDPGQGLRLIYYSQIVNDFQKGDIAEGYSVSREKKESFPLTVTSAQKNPTAFYLCASSTTYRDREQFFGPGTRLTVL.

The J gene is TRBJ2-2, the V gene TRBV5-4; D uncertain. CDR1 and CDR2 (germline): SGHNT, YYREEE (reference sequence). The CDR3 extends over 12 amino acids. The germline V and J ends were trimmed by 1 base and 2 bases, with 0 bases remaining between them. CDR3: CASSLNTGELFF. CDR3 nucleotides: TGTGCCAGCAGCTTGAACACCGGGGAGCTGTTTTTT.

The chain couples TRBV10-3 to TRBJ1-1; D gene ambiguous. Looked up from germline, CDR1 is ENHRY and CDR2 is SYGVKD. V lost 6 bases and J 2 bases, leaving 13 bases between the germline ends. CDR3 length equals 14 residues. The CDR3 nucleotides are TGTGCCATCAGCCCGAGGCCAGGAAACACTGAAGCTTTCTTT. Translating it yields CAISPRPGNTEAFF.

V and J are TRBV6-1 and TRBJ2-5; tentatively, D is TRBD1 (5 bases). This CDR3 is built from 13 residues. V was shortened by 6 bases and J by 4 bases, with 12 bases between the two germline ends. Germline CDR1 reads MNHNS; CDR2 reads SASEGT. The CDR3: CASSADSRETQYF. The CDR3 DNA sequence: TGTGCCAGCAGCGCTGACAGCCGAGAGACCCAGTACTTC.

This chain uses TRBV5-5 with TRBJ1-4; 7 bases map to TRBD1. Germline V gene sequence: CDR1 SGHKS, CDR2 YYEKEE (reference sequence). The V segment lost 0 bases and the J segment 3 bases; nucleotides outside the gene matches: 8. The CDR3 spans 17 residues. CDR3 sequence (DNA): TGTGCCAGCAGCTTGGTGGGGACAGTCCTGGCTAATGAAAAACTGTTTTTT. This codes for CASSLVGTVLANEKLFF.

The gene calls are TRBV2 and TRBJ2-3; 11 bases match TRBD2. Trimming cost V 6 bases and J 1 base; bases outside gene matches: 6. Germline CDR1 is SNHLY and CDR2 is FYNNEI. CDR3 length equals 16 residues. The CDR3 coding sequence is TGTGCCAGCAGGAAGGGGACTAGCGGCCGCACAGATACGCAGTATTTT. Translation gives CASRKGTSGRTDTQYF.

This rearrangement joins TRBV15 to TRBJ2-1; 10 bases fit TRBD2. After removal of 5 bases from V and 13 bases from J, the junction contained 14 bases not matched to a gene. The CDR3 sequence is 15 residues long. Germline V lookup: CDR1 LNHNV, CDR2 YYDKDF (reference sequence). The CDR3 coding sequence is TGTGCCACCAGCTCGTCTCGGGCTAGCGGGAGCACCCAGTTCTTC. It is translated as CATSSSRASGSTQFF.

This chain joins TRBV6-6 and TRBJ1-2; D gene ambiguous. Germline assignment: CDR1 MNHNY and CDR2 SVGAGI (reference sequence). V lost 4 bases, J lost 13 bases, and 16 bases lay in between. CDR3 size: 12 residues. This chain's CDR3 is CASSSGTAWGTF. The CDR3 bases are TGTGCCAGCAGTTCCGGCACGGCCTGGGGCACCTTC.

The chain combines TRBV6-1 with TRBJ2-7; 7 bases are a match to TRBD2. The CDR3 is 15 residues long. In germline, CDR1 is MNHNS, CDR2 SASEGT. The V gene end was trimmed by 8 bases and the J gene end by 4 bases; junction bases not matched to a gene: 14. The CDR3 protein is CASCSLAGALYEQYF. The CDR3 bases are TGTGCCAGCTGTTCCTTGGCGGGAGCTCTATACGAGCAGTACTTC.

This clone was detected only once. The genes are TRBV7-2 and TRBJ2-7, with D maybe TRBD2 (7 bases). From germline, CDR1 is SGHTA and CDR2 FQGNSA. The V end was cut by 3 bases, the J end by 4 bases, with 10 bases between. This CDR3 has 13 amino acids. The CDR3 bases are TGTGCCAGCAGCTTGAGGGGGGGGTACGAGCAGTACTTC. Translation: CASSLRGGYEQYF.

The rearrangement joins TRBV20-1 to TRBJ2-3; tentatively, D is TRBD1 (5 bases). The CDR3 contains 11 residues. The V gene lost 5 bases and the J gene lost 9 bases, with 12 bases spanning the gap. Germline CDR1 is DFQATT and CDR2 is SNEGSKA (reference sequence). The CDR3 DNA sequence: TGCAGTGCTTGGGGCTTAACGACGCAGTATTTT. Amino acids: CSAWGLTTQYF.

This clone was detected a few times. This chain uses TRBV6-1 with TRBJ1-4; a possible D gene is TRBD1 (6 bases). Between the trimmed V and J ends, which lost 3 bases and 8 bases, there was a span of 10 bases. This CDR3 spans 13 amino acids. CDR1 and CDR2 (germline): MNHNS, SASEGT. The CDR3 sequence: CASSDGGVEKLFF. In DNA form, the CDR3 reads TGTGCCAGCAGTGACGGGGGCGTCGAAAAACTGTTTTTT.

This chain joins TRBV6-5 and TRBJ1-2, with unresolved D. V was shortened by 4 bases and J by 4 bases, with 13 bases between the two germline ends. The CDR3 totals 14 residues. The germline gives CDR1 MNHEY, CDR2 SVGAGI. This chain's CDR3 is CASSSPTPPYGYTF. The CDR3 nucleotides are TGTGCCAGCAGTTCCCCGACACCTCCCTATGGCTACACCTTC.

CDR3 protein: CASSKQVQETQYF. In DNA form, the CDR3 reads TGTGCCAGCAGCAAACAGGTCCAAGAGACCCAGTACTTC. The chain recombines TRBV9 with TRBJ2-5, with D possibly matching TRBD1 (5 bases). The V end was cut by 4 bases, the J end by 1 base, with 8 bases between. Germline CDR1 reads SGDLS; CDR2 reads YYNGEE. The CDR3 contains 13 residues.